These 15 T cell receptor beta chains were all obtained from the same sample, sequenced in a study of CD8+CD57+ T cells in acquired aplastic anemia. It was genomic DNA that served as the template for profiling TCR beta VDJ and CDR3. TCRdb itself ran the reads through MiXCR, one entry per CDR3 protein. Of hundreds of thousands of distinct CDR3 sequences listed, around three fifths were seen once; the top ten hold around 8%. The material sequenced was sorted CD4+, CD8+, or CD8+CD57+ T cells (not recorded which) from PBMCs. These receptors were taken from a human donor with severe aplastic anemia or a healthy control (not recorded which).

This chain connects TRBV6-5 to TRBJ1-3; TRBD1 matches at 9 bases. V shed 6 bases, J shed 4 bases, and the junction held 4 bases outside the gene matches. Looked up from germline, CDR1 is MNHEY and CDR2 is SVGAGI. The CDR3 is made up of 14 amino acids. The CDR3 region is CASRGTGSGNTIYF. In nucleotides, the CDR3 is TGTGCCAGCAGGGGGACAGGGAGCGGAAACACCATATATTTT.

This clonotype was seen a few times. This sequence joins TRBV7-2 and TRBJ2-5; D unclear. The germline V and J ends were trimmed by 1 base and 2 bases, with 8 bases remaining between them. The CDR3 is made up of 14 amino acids. Germline CDR1 reads SGHTA; CDR2 reads FQGNSA. DNA for the CDR3: TGTGCCAGCAGCTTAGGGAATAGACAAGAGACCCAGTACTTC. It yields the protein CASSLGNRQETQYF.

This chain uses TRBV2 with TRBJ1-3; D is ambiguous. V shed 5 bases and J shed 0 bases, with 14 bases lying between them. The CDR3 contains 16 residues. CDR1 SNHLY and CDR2 FYNNEI come from the germline V gene. CDR3 amino acids: CASSLAGSHSGNTIYF. Written as DNA, the CDR3 is TGTGCCAGCAGTCTGGCGGGCAGCCACTCTGGAAACACCATATATTTT.

The chain carries TRBV7-9 and TRBJ2-1, with 8 bases lining up with TRBD2. Germline V lookup: CDR1 SEHNR, CDR2 FQNEAQ (reference sequence). V lost 10 bases, J lost 3 bases, and 14 bases stayed unmatched. This CDR3 spans 16 amino acids. CDR3 nucleotides: TGTGCCACTCGGGCCCAGCGGGAGTTCCTCTACAATGAGCAGTTCTTC. Protein sequence: CATRAQREFLYNEQFF.

There are many counts of this clonotype. V gene TRBV20-1 combines with J gene TRBJ1-6; TRBD1 is a possible D gene (5 bases). CDR3 size: 14 residues. V shed 3 bases and J shed 2 bases, with 8 bases lying between them. Germline CDR1 and CDR2: DFQATT and SNEGSKA (reference sequence). CDR3 coding DNA: TGCAGTGCTAGGGAGGGGACCTATAATTCACCCCTCCACTTT. This encodes CSAREGTYNSPLHF.

The chain's CDR3 is CAVSGLADANTGELFF. The CDR3 DNA sequence: TGTGCCGTCTCGGGACTAGCGGACGCGAACACCGGGGAGCTGTTTTTT. V is TRBV7-9 and J is TRBJ2-2, with 11 bases that match TRBD2. The V and J ends lost 11 bases and 0 bases, in that order; junction bases with no gene match: 8. The CDR3 runs 16 residues. Germline V gene data show CDR1 as SEHNR and CDR2 as FQNEAQ (reference sequence).

The chain joins TRBV15 to TRBJ1-6; D gene unclear. Germline lookup yields CDR1 LNHNV and CDR2 YYDKDF (reference sequence). The CDR3 runs to 14 residues. Between the trimmed V and J ends, which lost 5 bases and 0 bases, there was a span of 5 bases. The chain's CDR3 is CATSPNSYNSPLHF. As DNA, the CDR3 is TGTGCCACCAGCCCCAACTCCTATAATTCACCCCTCCACTTT. Looking up the rest from reference TRBV15 and TRBJ1-6 gives the full variable domain: DAMVIQNPRYQVTQFGKPVTLSCSQTLNHNVMYWYQQKSSQAPKLLFHYYDKDFNNEADTPDNFQSRRPNTSFCFLDIRSPGLGDTAMYLCATSPNSYNSPLHFGNGTRLTVT.

The table lists this clonotype with a few counts. This chain links TRBV5-1 with TRBJ2-3; no firm D call. Looked up from germline, CDR1 is SGHRS and CDR2 is YFSETQ. V gave up 3 bases and J gave up 2 bases, with 4 bases separating them. The CDR3 loop spans 12 amino acids. The CDR3 DNA sequence: TGCGCCAGCAGCTCATACACAGATACGCAGTATTTT. Translated, it gives CASSSYTDTQYF.

Ten or more counts support this clonotype. This chain's CDR3 is CASSILGRMNTEAFF. As DNA, the CDR3 is TGTGCCAGTAGTATCCTGGGACGGATGAACACTGAAGCTTTCTTT. The V and J genes are TRBV19 and TRBJ1-1; the D gene is possibly TRBD1 (5 bases). Per germline, CDR1 LNHDA and CDR2 SQIVND (reference sequence). The CDR3 is 15 amino acids. V shed 3 bases and J shed 0 bases, with 11 bases lying between them.

At least ten counts were recorded for this clonotype. The rearrangement links TRBV4-2 to TRBJ1-3, with D unclear. CDR3 length equals 17 residues. Germline V lookup: CDR1 LGHNA, CDR2 YNFKEQ. Trimming removed 1 base at V and 0 bases at J, with 13 bases between. The CDR3 here is CASSQVQIPHSGNTIYF. CDR3 nucleotides: TGTGCCAGCAGCCAAGTCCAGATCCCGCACTCTGGAAACACCATATATTTT.

The chain is built from TRBV4-1 and TRBJ2-1, with a weak D call TRBD1 (5 bases). V was clipped by 2 bases and J by 4 bases, with 12 bases between them. CDR1 MGHRA and CDR2 YSYEKL come from the germline V gene. The CDR3 is 15 amino acids. CDR3 loop: CASSQPPDRYNEQFF. Here the CDR3 DNA reads TGCGCCAGCAGCCAACCGCCTGACAGATACAATGAGCAGTTCTTC.

The chain carries TRBV2 and TRBJ2-6; a weak D match, TRBD1 (6 bases). Germline CDR1 reads SNHLY; CDR2 reads FYNNEI. This CDR3 is built from 14 residues. The germline V and J ends were trimmed by 9 bases and 1 base, with 10 bases remaining between them. CDR3 coding DNA: TGTGCCAGACGGGACACGTCTGGGGCCAACGTCCTGACTTTC. Translating gives CARRDTSGANVLTF.

The chain uses TRBV5-1 and TRBJ1-2; 7 bases are shared with TRBD1. The CDR3 covers 15 residues. The germline V gene encodes CDR1 SGHRS and CDR2 YFSETQ. Unmatched junction bases numbered 10, after V lost 0 bases and J lost 8 bases. The CDR3 sequence: CASSLAGTEGEGYTF. As DNA, the CDR3 is TGCGCCAGCAGCTTGGCCGGGACAGAGGGCGAAGGCTACACCTTC.

J is TRBJ2-3 and V is TRBV7-9; 7 positions agree with TRBD1. Germline V gene data show CDR1 as SEHNR and CDR2 as FQNEAQ (reference sequence). The CDR3 is made up of 15 amino acids. V dropped 7 bases and J dropped 2; count of bases not matched to a gene: 9. In DNA form, the CDR3 reads TGTGCCAGCAATTCAAAGGGGGCCCTCACAGATACGCAGTATTTT. Translating gives CASNSKGALTDTQYF.

Concerning this clonotype itself: This may come from a read error, since a much larger clone is one base off. As the CDR3 is not closed by the conserved phenylalanine or tryptophan, this likely results from a read error. The rearrangement links TRBV3-1 to TRBJ1-6; no firm D call. Germline-derived CDR1 and CDR2 are LGHDT and YNNKEL (reference sequence). Deletions cut 1 base from V and 0 bases from J, with 7 bases between. The CDR3 covers 16 residues. CDR3 nucleotide sequence: TGTGCCAGCAGCCAAGCGCTGGGCTCCTATAATTCACCCCTCCACCTT. It codes for CASSQALGSYNSPLHL.